Shown below are 2 T cell receptor beta chains from a single sample sequenced in a study of blood T cell repertoires in COVID-19. The table came from immunoSEQ multiplex PCR; TCRdb's copy has only in-frame clones and leaves some out. Of about 98,000 clones in the sample, 86% are singletons; the top ten hold about a tenth. Sequencing input: peripheral blood. The receptor source for this set is a man between 45 and 60 years old with acute or convalescent COVID-19.

The chain carries TRBV6-5 and TRBJ2-5, with 10 positions matching TRBD2. V lost 8 bases and J lost 4; bases outside the gene matches: 7. Germline CDR1 reads MNHEY; CDR2 reads SVGAGI. The CDR3 totals 14 residues. CDR3 residues: CASVSGLASETQYF. The CDR3 region has the DNA TGTGCCAGCGTGTCGGGACTAGCGTCAGAGACCCAGTACTTC.

The V and J genes are TRBV5-1 and TRBJ1-2; the D gene is possibly TRBD1 (6 bases). Trimming took 4 bases from V and 8 from J, leaving 12 bases between them. The CDR3 loop spans 12 amino acids. CDR1 and CDR2 from the germline V gene are SGHRS and YFSETQ. CDR3 sequence reads: CASSGGQIGYTF. The CDR3 nucleotides read TGCGCCAGCAGCGGAGGACAGATCGGCTACACCTTC.